This TCR beta chain was documented in a study of Graves' ophthalmopathy and Graves' hyperthyroidism. Looking at the study overall: Peripheral blood sampling occurred at initial diagnosis, before any treatment. Study-wide results and caveats: Clonotypes were expanded in thyroid at above 0.001 frequency, and most also appeared in blood.

For repertoire sequencing, the TCR beta CDR3 regions were amplified from RNA transcripts. In the first round, RT-PCR was carried out with HTBI primers, and a multiplex PCR formed the second round. TCRdb recomputed calls from the multiplex PCR reads with MiXCR, one row per CDR3 protein. The sample lists 660,000 or so distinct CDR3 sequences; over 40% were seen once. This clonotype was counted only a few times. Its target is not known. V was shortened by 7 bases and J by 5 bases, with 8 bases between the two germline ends. CDR1 is SNHLY and CDR2 is FYNNEI in the germline V gene. CDR3 length: 12 residues. For donors with ophthalmopathy, the disease showed moderate-to-severe activity, reached CAS ≥3 and NOSPECS ≥4, and had lasted under 3 months. Pregnant or lactating patients and those with other autoimmune diseases or uncontrolled infections were excluded.

Sequenced sample: peripheral blood. The clonotype was recovered from an adult man with Graves' ophthalmopathy. The chain is built from TRBV2 and TRBJ2-2; D call uncertain. The CDR3 nucleotides are TGTGCCAGCAAACCAGAGACCGGGGAGCTGTTTTTT. Amino acids: CASKPETGELFF.